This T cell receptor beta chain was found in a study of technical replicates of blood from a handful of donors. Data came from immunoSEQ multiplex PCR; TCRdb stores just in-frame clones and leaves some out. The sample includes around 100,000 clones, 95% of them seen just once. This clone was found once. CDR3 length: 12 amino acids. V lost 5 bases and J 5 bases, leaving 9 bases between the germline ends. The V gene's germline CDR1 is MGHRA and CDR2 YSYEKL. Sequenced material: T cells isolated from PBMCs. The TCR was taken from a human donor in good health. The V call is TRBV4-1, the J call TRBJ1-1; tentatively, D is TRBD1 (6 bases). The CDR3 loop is CASSAQGTEAFF. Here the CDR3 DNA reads TGCGCCAGCAGCGCACAGGGAACTGAAGCTTTCTTT.